The rows below give T cell receptor beta chains drawn from one sample of a study of shared clonotypes between healthy human individuals. Sequencing was performed with immunoSEQ multiplex PCR; in TCRdb, only in-frame clones are kept and a portion is missing. Here the sample spans under 2,500,000 clones, 90% to 97% being singletons. Material: naive CD4+ T cells sorted from blood. The receptors here all came from a man between 18 and 35 years old in good health. CDR3s include the opening cysteine and the closing phenylalanine or tryptophan. Each record gives: CDR3 protein, CDR3 DNA, D gene, clone size, J gene, V gene. A D gene is named only where the DNA matches it firmly. Clone size is shown for a subset of rows, as once, few, many or a class of expanded clone.

CDR3 protein: CASGLAIGEQYF
CDR3 DNA: TGTGCCAGTGGACTAGCGATAGGCGAGCAGTACTTC
D gene: TRBD2
clone size: NA
J gene: TRBJ2-7
V gene: TRBV2

CDR3 protein: CASSTVAGGPNEQYF
CDR3 DNA: TGTGCCAGTAGTACGGTAGCGGGAGGGCCTAACGAGCAGTACTTC
D gene: TRBD2
clone size: NA
J gene: TRBJ2-7
V gene: TRBV19

CDR3 protein: CASSVDRGPPNSPLHF
CDR3 DNA: TGTGCCAGCAGTGTGGACAGGGGTCCTCCTAATTCACCCCTCCACTTT
D gene: TRBD1
clone size: NA
J gene: TRBJ1-6
V gene: TRBV5-4

CDR3 protein: CASSPTGDPSYEQYF
CDR3 DNA: TGTGCCAGCTCGCCTACCGGGGACCCCTCCTACGAGCAGTACTTC
D gene: NA
clone size: NA
J gene: TRBJ2-7
V gene: TRBV18

CDR3 protein: CSVDATGADGYTF
CDR3 DNA: TGCAGCGTTGATGCCACAGGAGCGGATGGCTACACCTTC
D gene: NA
clone size: NA
J gene: TRBJ1-2
V gene: TRBV29-1

CDR3 protein: CASRGTGRDYGYTF
CDR3 DNA: TGTGCCAGCAGGGGAACAGGAAGGGACTATGGCTACACCTTC
D gene: NA
clone size: NA
J gene: TRBJ1-2
V gene: TRBV25-1

CDR3 protein: CASSLVATGELFF
CDR3 DNA: TGTGCCAGCAGCTTAGTGGCTACCGGGGAGCTGTTTTTT
D gene: NA
clone size: NA
J gene: TRBJ2-2
V gene: TRBV11-2

CDR3 protein: CASSLPQGYEQYF
CDR3 DNA: TGTGCCAGCAGTCTCCCTCAGGGGTACGAGCAGTACTTC
D gene: NA
clone size: NA
J gene: TRBJ2-7
V gene: TRBV6-6

CDR3 protein: CAWSPGTPEQYF
CDR3 DNA: TGTGCCTGGAGTCCCGGAACCCCCGAGCAGTACTTC
D gene: NA
clone size: NA
J gene: TRBJ2-7
V gene: TRBV30

CDR3 protein: CASSPPTGSGNTIYF
CDR3 DNA: TGTGCCAGCTCACCACCCACAGGCTCTGGAAACACCATATATTTT
D gene: NA
clone size: NA
J gene: TRBJ1-3
V gene: TRBV18

CDR3 protein: CASSFRGEGFEQYF
CDR3 DNA: TGTGCCAGCAGCTTCCGGGGGGAGGGATTCGAGCAGTACTTC
D gene: TRBD2
clone size: once
J gene: TRBJ2-7
V gene: TRBV11-2

CDR3 protein: CASSGGTGLTGELFF
CDR3 DNA: TGTGCCAGCAGTGGCGGGACAGGGCTCACCGGGGAGCTGTTTTTT
D gene: TRBD1
clone size: NA
J gene: TRBJ2-2
V gene: TRBV6-5

CDR3 protein: CASSPSGGSGYTYEQYF
CDR3 DNA: TGTGCCAGCAGCCCCTCCGGGGGGAGCGGGTATACCTACGAGCAGTACTTC
D gene: TRBD2
clone size: NA
J gene: TRBJ2-7
V gene: TRBV7-6

CDR3 protein: CASSLSRPGQGFPYEQYF
CDR3 DNA: TGTGCCAGCAGTTTATCCCGTCCGGGGCAGGGGTTTCCCTACGAGCAGTACTTC
D gene: NA
clone size: NA
J gene: TRBJ2-7
V gene: TRBV27

CDR3 protein: CAWSAGRYQPQHF
CDR3 DNA: TGTGCCTGGAGTGCTGGCAGATATCAGCCCCAGCATTTT
D gene: NA
clone size: NA
J gene: TRBJ1-5
V gene: TRBV30

CDR3 protein: CASSLAQAPNYEQYF
CDR3 DNA: TGTGCCAGCAGCTTAGCGCAGGCACCAAACTACGAGCAGTACTTC
D gene: NA
clone size: NA
J gene: TRBJ2-7
V gene: TRBV7-8

CDR3 protein: CASSTNGRGSDTIYF
CDR3 DNA: TGTGCCAGCAGCACGAACGGGAGGGGATCTGACACCATATATTTT
D gene: NA
clone size: NA
J gene: TRBJ1-3
V gene: TRBV11-2

CDR3 protein: CASSFTGSGANVLTF
CDR3 DNA: TGCGCCAGCAGCTTTACCGGGTCTGGGGCCAACGTCCTGACTTTC
D gene: NA
clone size: once
J gene: TRBJ2-6
V gene: TRBV5-1

CDR3 protein: CATTTGTVRETQYF
CDR3 DNA: TGTGCCACGACCACCGGGACAGTGAGAGAGACCCAGTACTTC
D gene: TRBD1
clone size: once
J gene: TRBJ2-5
V gene: TRBV6-6

CDR3 protein: CASSAVAGGYNGELFF
CDR3 DNA: TGCGCCAGCAGTGCGGTGGCAGGGGGCTATAACGGGGAGCTGTTTTTT
D gene: TRBD1
clone size: NA
J gene: TRBJ2-2
V gene: TRBV10-2

CDR3 protein: CASSSRTNYGYTF
CDR3 DNA: TGTGCCAGCAGCTCTCGAACGAACTATGGCTACACCTTC
D gene: NA
clone size: NA
J gene: TRBJ1-2
V gene: TRBV5-4

CDR3 protein: CASSLEGRRGSEAFF
CDR3 DNA: TGTGCCAGCAGCTTAGAGGGCCGGCGGGGGTCTGAAGCTTTCTTT
D gene: NA
clone size: NA
J gene: TRBJ1-1
V gene: TRBV11-1

CDR3 protein: CASSFKSGNQPQHF
CDR3 DNA: TGTGCCAGCAGCTTTAAGTCAGGGAATCAGCCCCAGCATTTT
D gene: NA
clone size: NA
J gene: TRBJ1-5
V gene: TRBV5-6

CDR3 protein: CASSLGGSETQYF
CDR3 DNA: TGTGCCAGCAGCTTAGGGGGCAGCGAGACCCAGTACTTC
D gene: NA
clone size: NA
J gene: TRBJ2-5
V gene: TRBV7-6

CDR3 protein: CASSYSKERAKNIQYF
CDR3 DNA: TGTGCCAGCAGTTACTCGAAGGAGAGGGCCAAAAACATTCAGTACTTC
D gene: NA
clone size: NA
J gene: TRBJ2-4
V gene: TRBV6-5

CDR3 protein: CASTTQGRGKLFF
CDR3 DNA: TGTGCCAGTACGACACAGGGTCGGGGAAAACTGTTTTTT
D gene: NA
clone size: NA
J gene: TRBJ1-4
V gene: TRBV19

CDR3 protein: CASREGGNQPQHF
CDR3 DNA: TGTGCCAGCAGAGAGGGTGGGAATCAGCCCCAGCATTTT
D gene: NA
clone size: NA
J gene: TRBJ1-5
V gene: TRBV6-1

CDR3 protein: CASSLRPDSYSYNEQFF
CDR3 DNA: TGCGCCAGCAGCTTGCGTCCAGATAGCTATTCCTACAATGAGCAGTTCTTC
D gene: NA
clone size: NA
J gene: TRBJ2-1
V gene: TRBV5-1

CDR3 protein: CASSFSYGNTIYF
CDR3 DNA: TGTGCCAGCAGCTTCAGCTATGGAAACACCATATATTTT
D gene: NA
clone size: once
J gene: TRBJ1-3
V gene: TRBV11-2

CDR3 protein: CASSPGTGGEKLFF
CDR3 DNA: TGTGCCAGCAGCCCGGGGACAGGGGGCGAAAAACTGTTTTTT
D gene: TRBD1
clone size: NA
J gene: TRBJ1-4
V gene: TRBV4-2

CDR3 protein: CASSQTYRGSGYNEQFF
CDR3 DNA: TGCGCCAGCAGCCAAACATACAGGGGTTCCGGTTACAATGAGCAGTTCTTC
D gene: TRBD1
clone size: NA
J gene: TRBJ2-1
V gene: TRBV4-3

CDR3 protein: CASTTGTGGPQPQHF
CDR3 DNA: TGTGCCAGCACCACTGGGACAGGGGGCCCTCAGCCCCAGCATTTT
D gene: TRBD1
clone size: NA
J gene: TRBJ1-5
V gene: TRBV6-1

CDR3 protein: CASSLQTLAGGEQFF
CDR3 DNA: TGTGCCAGCAGCTTACAAACCCTAGCGGGGGGTGAGCAGTTCTTC
D gene: TRBD2
clone size: NA
J gene: TRBJ2-1
V gene: TRBV7-2

CDR3 protein: CAYRPFTGELFF
CDR3 DNA: TGTGCCTACCGACCCTTCACCGGGGAGCTGTTTTTT
D gene: NA
clone size: NA
J gene: TRBJ2-2
V gene: TRBV30